These T cell receptor beta chains were read from a single sample in a study of T cells in localized non-small cell lung cancer. Profiling relied on immunoSEQ multiplex PCR, and the TCRdb table lists in-frame clones only, not all of them. Of 45,000 or so clones in the sample, 70% to 90% are singletons; the top ten hold roughly 2.5%. The material was PBMCs, obtained before any cancer treatment. Every receptor here comes from a man aged 40-75 years with stage II lung adenocarcinoma. CDR3s include the opening cysteine and the closing phenylalanine or tryptophan. Each record gives: J gene, D gene, clone size, V gene, CDR3 DNA, CDR3 protein. D genes are given only for firm matches. The size field is filled for only some rows; it gives once, few, many or a size class.

>TRBJ1-2|.|.|TRBV5-8
TGTGCCAGCAGCCTAGGTGGGGAACTTTATGGCTACACCTTC
CASSLGGELYGYTF
>TRBJ2-7|.|.|TRBV19
TGTGCCAGTAGTCGCACAGTTTCCTACGAGCAGTACTTC
CASSRTVSYEQYF
>TRBJ1-2|.|.|TRBV7-9
TGTGCCAGCAGCTTAGCCTGGGATAACTATGGCTACACCTTC
CASSLAWDNYGYTF
>TRBJ1-2|.|.|TRBV2
TGTGCCAGCAGTCGTGGGACGATACGGCAGGGCTACACCTTC
CASSRGTIRQGYTF
>TRBJ2-5|TRBD2|.|TRBV7-6
TGTGCCAGCAGCTTAGGGGCGGGGGGTCAAGAGACCCAGTACTTC
CASSLGAGGQETQYF
>TRBJ1-4|.|.|TRBV2
TGTGCCAGCAGACAGGGTATGAGGAGCGGGTCTCGTAATGAAAAACTGTTTTTT
CASRQGMRSGSRNEKLFF
>TRBJ1-2|.|.|TRBV7-2
TGTGCCAGCAGCTTTTATCAGGGTGCCGAAATGGGCTACACCTTC
CASSFYQGAEMGYTF
>TRBJ1-2|.|once|TRBV6-1
TGTGCCAGCAGTGAAGACAGCCCTCCCATTTTGAACTATGGCTACACCTTC
CASSEDSPPILNYGYTF
>TRBJ1-3|.|.|TRBV6-5
TGTGCCAGCAGTTCTCCGGACGGAAACACCATATATTTT
CASSSPDGNTIYF
>TRBJ2-5|.|.|TRBV5-6
TGTGCCAGCAGCTCCTCCCTAGCAATAGAGACCCAGTACTTC
CASSSSLAIETQYF
>TRBJ1-5|.|.|TRBV10-1
TGCGCCAGCAGTGAGTCTAACCAGCCCCAGCATTTT
CASSESNQPQHF
>TRBJ1-3|.|.|TRBV9
TGTGCCAGCAGCCCCAGGACAGCAGGAAACACCATATATTTT
CASSPRTAGNTIYF
>TRBJ2-2|TRBD2|.|TRBV27
TGTGCCAGCAGTCCCCGGGGGGAGAACACCGGGGAGCTGTTTTTT
CASSPRGENTGELFF
>TRBJ2-7|.|.|TRBV7-9
TGTGCCAGCAGCCCATCGAGAACAGGCCGTCACGAGCAGTACTTC
CASSPSRTGRHEQYF
>TRBJ1-2|.|.|TRBV6-1
TGTGCCAGCAAAGAGGGGGATGGCTACACCTTC
CASKEGDGYTF
>TRBJ1-3|.|.|TRBV11-2
TGTGCCAGCAGCCTCTCCTTCGGGGCGTCTCTCGGCACCATATATTTT
CASSLSFGASLGTIYF
>TRBJ1-2|TRBD1|few|TRBV9
TGTGCCAGCAGCGCCCCGGGACAGGGGTTTTATGGCTACACCTTC
CASSAPGQGFYGYTF
>TRBJ2-3|TRBD2|.|TRBV6-5
TGTGCCAGCAGTTATCTAGCGGGGGGAGCGGATACGCAGTATTTT
CASSYLAGGADTQYF
>TRBJ2-5|.|.|TRBV27
TGTGCCAGCAGTCCCCTCCGACGACAATTGGAAGAGACCCAGTACTTC
CASSPLRRQLEETQYF
>TRBJ2-3|.|.|TRBV6-1
TGTGCCAGCAGTGGTGCCGGGACCCAAAAGGATACGCAGTATTTT
CASSGAGTQKDTQYF
>TRBJ1-6|.|.|TRBV30
TGTGCCTGGAGGAGACTGCCCAATTCACCCCTCCACTTT
CAWRRLPNSPLHF
>TRBJ2-2|.|.|TRBV7-3
TGTGCCAGCAGCTTAACGTCCGGGGAGCTGTTTTTT
CASSLTSGELFF
>TRBJ2-2|TRBD2|.|TRBV7-3
TGTGCCAGCAGCTCCTCTAGCGGGGCCTACACCGGGGAGCTGTTTTTT
CASSSSSGAYTGELFF
>TRBJ2-7|.|.|TRBV4-1
TGCGCCAGCAGCCCGCCGGACCGCTCCGACGAGCAGTACTTC
CASSPPDRSDEQYF
>TRBJ2-2|TRBD1|.|TRBV6-5
TGTGCCAGCAGGCAGGACAGGGACCCCGGGGAGCTGTTTTTT
CASRQDRDPGELFF
>TRBJ2-1|.|.|TRBV2
TGTGCCAGCAGTGAAGCGCTTCCCAGGGGCTCCTACAATGAGCAGTTCTTC
CASSEALPRGSYNEQFF
>TRBJ1-4|.|.|TRBV6-1
TGTGCCAGCAGTGAAGGACAGGCCGGGAATGAAAAACTGTTTTTT
CASSEGQAGNEKLFF
>TRBJ2-3|.|.|TRBV30
TGTGCCTGGAGTGGCCTTCGGGATACGCAGTATTTT
CAWSGLRDTQYF
>TRBJ1-1|.|.|TRBV4-1
TGCGCCAGCAGCCTAGGCACTGAAGCTTTCTTT
CASSLGTEAFF
>TRBJ1-1|.|few|TRBV2
TGTGCCAGCAGTGGACATATGAACACTGAAGCTTTCTTT
CASSGHMNTEAFF
>TRBJ2-3|TRBD2|once|TRBV7-2
TGTGCCAGCAGCCCCCGGGGGTCGGGCGGGGGGATCGGCACAGATACGCAGTATTTT
CASSPRGSGGGIGTDTQYF
>TRBJ1-2|.|few|TRBV30
TGTGCCTGGAGTGCCCGACAGGTCGCTATCTATGGCTACACCTTC
CAWSARQVAIYGYTF
>TRBJ2-3|.|.|TRBV18
TGTGCCAGCTCACCCATAACCGGCGGACCGGGCACAGATACGCAGTATTTT
CASSPITGGPGTDTQYF
>TRBJ1-2|TRBD1|.|TRBV5-4
TGTGCCAGCAGCTTCCCAACCCCGGGACAGGGGTCTTCCTATGGCTACACCTTC
CASSFPTPGQGSSYGYTF
>TRBJ2-3|.|.|TRBV2
TGTGCCAGCAGTTCGCAGGAAGATACGCAGTATTTT
CASSSQEDTQYF
>TRBJ2-2|.|.|TRBV19
TGTGCCAGTAGAGATAGGGACACCGGGGAGCTGTTTTTT
CASRDRDTGELFF
>TRBJ1-2|TRBD1|.|TRBV9
TGTGCCAGCAGCGTAGGGGACAGGGTTTTAAGTGACTATGGCTACACCTTC
CASSVGDRVLSDYGYTF